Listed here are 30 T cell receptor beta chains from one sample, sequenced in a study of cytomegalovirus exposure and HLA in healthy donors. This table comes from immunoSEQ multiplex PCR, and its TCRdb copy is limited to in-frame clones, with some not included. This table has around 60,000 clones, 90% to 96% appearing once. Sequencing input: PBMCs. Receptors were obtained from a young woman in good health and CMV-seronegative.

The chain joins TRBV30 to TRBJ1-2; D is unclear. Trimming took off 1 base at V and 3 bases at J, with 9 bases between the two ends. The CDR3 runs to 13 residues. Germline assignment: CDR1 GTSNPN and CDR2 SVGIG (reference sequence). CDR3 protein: CAWSEAVHYGYTF. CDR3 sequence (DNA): TGTGCCTGGAGTGAGGCGGTCCACTATGGCTACACCTTC.

The CDR3 loop is CASSFPQPTDRYGYTF. CDR3 coding DNA: TGTGCCAGCAGCTTCCCCCAGCCTACAGACCGGTATGGCTACACCTTC. The genes are TRBV7-9 and TRBJ1-2, with no clear D. The germline V and J ends were trimmed by 3 bases and 5 bases, with 19 bases remaining between them. This CDR3 is built from 16 residues. Germline-derived CDR1 and CDR2 are SEHNR and FQNEAQ (reference sequence).

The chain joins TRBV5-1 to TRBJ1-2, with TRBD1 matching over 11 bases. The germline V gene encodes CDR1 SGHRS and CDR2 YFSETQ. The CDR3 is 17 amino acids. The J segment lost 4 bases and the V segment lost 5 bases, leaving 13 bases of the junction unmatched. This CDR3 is CASRLWTGGEFGYGYTF. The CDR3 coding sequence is TGCGCCAGCAGACTGTGGACAGGGGGCGAGTTCGGCTATGGCTACACCTTC.

The CDR3: CASSTGTNRHTDTQYF. CDR3 coding DNA: TGTGCCAGCAGTACAGGGACCAACCGTCACACAGATACGCAGTATTTT. The rearrangement links TRBV6-6 to TRBJ2-3; tentative D call: TRBD1 (6 bases). Trimming stripped 5 bases from V and 2 bases from J, with 17 bases between. The V gene's germline CDR1 is MNHNY and CDR2 SVGAGI (reference sequence). This CDR3 is built from 16 residues.

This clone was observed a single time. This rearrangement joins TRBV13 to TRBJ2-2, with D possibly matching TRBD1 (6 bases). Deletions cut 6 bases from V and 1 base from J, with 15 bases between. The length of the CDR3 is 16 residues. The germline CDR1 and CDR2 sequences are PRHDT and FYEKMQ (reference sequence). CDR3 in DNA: TGTGCCAGCAGACGTTGGGGGCAGGGGAACACCGGGGAGCTGTTTTTT. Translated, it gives CASRRWGQGNTGELFF.

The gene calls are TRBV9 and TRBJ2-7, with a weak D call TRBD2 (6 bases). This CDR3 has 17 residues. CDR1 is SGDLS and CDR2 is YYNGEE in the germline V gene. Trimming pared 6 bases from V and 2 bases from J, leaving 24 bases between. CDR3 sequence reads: CASNPLRAERAPYEQYF. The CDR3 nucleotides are TGTGCCAGCAATCCCCTCAGGGCTGAGCGGGCCCCCTACGAGCAGTACTTC.

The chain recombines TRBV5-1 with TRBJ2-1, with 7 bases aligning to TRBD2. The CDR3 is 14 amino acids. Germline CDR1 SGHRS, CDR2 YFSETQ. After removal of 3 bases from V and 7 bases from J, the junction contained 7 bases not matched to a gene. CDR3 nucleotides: TGCGCCAGCAGCTGGGGGGGACCGGGGAATGAGCAGTTCTTC. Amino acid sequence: CASSWGGPGNEQFF. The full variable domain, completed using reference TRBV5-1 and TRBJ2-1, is KAGVTQTPRYLIKTRGQQVTLSCSPISGHRSVSWYQQTPGQGLQFLFEYFSETQRNKGNFPGRFSGRQFSNSRSEMNVSTLELGDSALYLCASSWGGPGNEQFFGPGTRLTVL.

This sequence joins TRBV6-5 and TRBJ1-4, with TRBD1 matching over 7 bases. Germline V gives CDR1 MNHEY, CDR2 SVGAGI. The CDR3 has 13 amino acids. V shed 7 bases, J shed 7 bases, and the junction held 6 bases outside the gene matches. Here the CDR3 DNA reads TGTGCCAGCACGGCAGGGGGTGGTGAAAAACTGTTTTTT. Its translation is CASTAGGGEKLFF.

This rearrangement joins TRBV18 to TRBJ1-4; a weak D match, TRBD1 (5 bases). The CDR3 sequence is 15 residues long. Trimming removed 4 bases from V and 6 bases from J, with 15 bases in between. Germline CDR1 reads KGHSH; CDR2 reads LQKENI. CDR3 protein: CASSLSRGGDEKLFF. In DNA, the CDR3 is TGTGCCAGCTCACTATCCCGGGGAGGGGATGAAAAACTGTTTTTT. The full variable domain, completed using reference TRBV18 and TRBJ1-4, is NAGVMQNPRHLVRRRGQEARLRCSPMKGHSHVYWYRQLPEEGLKFMVYLQKENIIDESGMPKERFSAEFPKEGPSILRIQQVVRGDSAAYFCASSLSRGGDEKLFFGSGTQLSVL.

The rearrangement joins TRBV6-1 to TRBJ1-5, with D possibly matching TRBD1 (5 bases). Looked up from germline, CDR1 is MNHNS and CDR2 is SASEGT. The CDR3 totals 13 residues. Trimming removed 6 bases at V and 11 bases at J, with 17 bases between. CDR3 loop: CASRPGHFWAQHF. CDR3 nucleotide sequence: TGTGCCAGCAGGCCAGGACACTTCTGGGCCCAGCATTTT.

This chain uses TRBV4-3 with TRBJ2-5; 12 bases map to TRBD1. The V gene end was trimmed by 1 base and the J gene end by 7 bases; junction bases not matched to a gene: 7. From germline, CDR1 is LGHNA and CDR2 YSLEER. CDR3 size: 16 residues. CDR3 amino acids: CASSQARGQGAGTQYF. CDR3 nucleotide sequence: TGCGCCAGCAGCCAAGCCCGGGGACAGGGGGCCGGGACCCAGTACTTC.

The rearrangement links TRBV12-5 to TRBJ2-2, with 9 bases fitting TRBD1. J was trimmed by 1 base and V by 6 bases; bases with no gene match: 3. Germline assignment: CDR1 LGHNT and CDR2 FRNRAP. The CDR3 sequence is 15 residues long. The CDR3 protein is CASGQGQGNTGELFF. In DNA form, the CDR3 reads TGTGCTAGTGGCCAGGGACAGGGGAACACCGGGGAGCTGTTTTTT.

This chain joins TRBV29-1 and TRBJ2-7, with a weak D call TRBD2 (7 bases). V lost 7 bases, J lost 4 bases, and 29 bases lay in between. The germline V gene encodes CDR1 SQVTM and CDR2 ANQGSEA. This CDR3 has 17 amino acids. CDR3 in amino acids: CSAKRGASGEIGYEQYF. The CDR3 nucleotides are TGCAGCGCCAAGAGGGGGGCTAGCGGTGAAATTGGGTACGAGCAGTACTTC.

The CDR3 coding sequence is TGTGCCAGCAGGAAACTAGCGGGAGGGGGTACGCAGTATTTT. Amino acid sequence: CASRKLAGGGTQYF. The V gene is TRBV27, the J gene TRBJ2-3; 13 nucleotides line up with TRBD2. This CDR3 spans 14 amino acids. CDR1 and CDR2 from the germline V gene are MNHEY and SMNVEV (reference sequence). J lost 8 bases, V lost 6 bases, and 5 bases had no gene match.

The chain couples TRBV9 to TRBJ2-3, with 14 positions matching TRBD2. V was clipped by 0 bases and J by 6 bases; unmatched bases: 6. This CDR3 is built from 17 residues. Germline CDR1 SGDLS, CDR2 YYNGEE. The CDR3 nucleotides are TGTGCCAGCAGCGTAGTGGGACTAGCGGGAGTTCCGGATACGCAGTATTTT. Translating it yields CASSVVGLAGVPDTQYF.

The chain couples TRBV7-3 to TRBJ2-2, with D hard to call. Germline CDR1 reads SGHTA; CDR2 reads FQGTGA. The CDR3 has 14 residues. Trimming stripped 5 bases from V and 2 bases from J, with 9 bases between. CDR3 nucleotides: TGTGCCAGCAGCGCCTCAGGAAACACCGGGGAGCTGTTTTTT. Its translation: CASSASGNTGELFF.

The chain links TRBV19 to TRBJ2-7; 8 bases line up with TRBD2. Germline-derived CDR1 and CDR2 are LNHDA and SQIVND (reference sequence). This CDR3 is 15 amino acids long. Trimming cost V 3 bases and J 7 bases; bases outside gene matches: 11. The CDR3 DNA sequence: TGTGCCAGTAGTATTGTAGCGGGGCCAGCTGGTGAGCAGTACTTC. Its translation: CASSIVAGPAGEQYF.

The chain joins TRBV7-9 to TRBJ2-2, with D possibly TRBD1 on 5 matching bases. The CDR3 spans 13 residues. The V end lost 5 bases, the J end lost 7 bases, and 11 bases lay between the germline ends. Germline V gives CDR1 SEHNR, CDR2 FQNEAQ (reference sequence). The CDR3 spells CASSGAGGGELFF. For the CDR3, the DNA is TGTGCCAGCAGCGGGGCCGGCGGCGGGGAGCTGTTTTTT.

CDR3 DNA sequence: TGTGCCAGCAGCCGTGTGGGGGAGGGAAATCAGCCCCAGCATTTT. Translating it yields CASSRVGEGNQPQHF. This chain links TRBV7-9 with TRBJ1-5; maybe TRBD1 (5 bases). The germline V gene encodes CDR1 SEHNR and CDR2 FQNEAQ (reference sequence). The CDR3 covers 15 residues. Trimming pared 5 bases from V and 4 bases from J, leaving 15 bases between.

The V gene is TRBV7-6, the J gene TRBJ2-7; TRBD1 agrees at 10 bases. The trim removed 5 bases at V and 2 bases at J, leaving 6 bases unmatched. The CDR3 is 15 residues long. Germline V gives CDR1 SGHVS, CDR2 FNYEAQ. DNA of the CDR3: TGTGCCAGCAGCCTGGGACAGGGGACTCCCTACGAGCAGTACTTC. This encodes CASSLGQGTPYEQYF.

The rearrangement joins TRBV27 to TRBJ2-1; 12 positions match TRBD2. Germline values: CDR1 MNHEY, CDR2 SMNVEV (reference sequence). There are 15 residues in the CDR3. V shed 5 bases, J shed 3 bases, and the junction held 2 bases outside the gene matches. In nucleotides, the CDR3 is TGTGCCAGCAGTCAACTAGCGGGAGGCTACAATGAGCAGTTCTTC. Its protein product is CASSQLAGGYNEQFF.

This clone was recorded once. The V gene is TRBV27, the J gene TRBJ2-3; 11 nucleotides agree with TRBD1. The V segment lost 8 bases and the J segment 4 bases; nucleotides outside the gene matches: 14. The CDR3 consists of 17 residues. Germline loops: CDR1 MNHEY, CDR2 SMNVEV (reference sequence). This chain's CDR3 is CASLSRTGGLGADTQYF. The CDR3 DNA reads TGTGCCAGCCTCTCCCGGACAGGGGGCCTAGGGGCAGATACGCAGTATTTT.

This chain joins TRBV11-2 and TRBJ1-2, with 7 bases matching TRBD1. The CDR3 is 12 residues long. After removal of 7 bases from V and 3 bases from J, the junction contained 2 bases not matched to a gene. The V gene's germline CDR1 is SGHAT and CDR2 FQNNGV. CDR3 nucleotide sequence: TGTGCCAGCACCGGGACAGACTATGGCTACACCTTC. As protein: CASTGTDYGYTF.

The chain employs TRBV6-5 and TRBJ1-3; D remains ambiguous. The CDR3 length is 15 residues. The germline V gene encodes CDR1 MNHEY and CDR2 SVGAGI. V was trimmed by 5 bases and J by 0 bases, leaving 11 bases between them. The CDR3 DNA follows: TGTGCCAGCAGTACGGGTCAGCTCTCTGGAAACACCATATATTTT. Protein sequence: CASSTGQLSGNTIYF.

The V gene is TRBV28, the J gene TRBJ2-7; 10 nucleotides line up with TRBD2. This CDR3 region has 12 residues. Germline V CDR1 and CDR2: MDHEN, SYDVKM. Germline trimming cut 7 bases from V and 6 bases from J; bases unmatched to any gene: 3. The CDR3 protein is CASKVAGGEQYF. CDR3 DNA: TGTGCCAGCAAGGTAGCGGGAGGCGAGCAGTACTTC.

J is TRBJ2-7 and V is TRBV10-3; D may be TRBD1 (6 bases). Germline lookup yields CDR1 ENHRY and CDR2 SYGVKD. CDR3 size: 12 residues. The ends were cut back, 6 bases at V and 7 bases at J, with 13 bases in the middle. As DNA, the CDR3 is TGTGCCATCAGGGGCAGGGGATGGGAGCAGTACTTC. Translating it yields CAIRGRGWEQYF.

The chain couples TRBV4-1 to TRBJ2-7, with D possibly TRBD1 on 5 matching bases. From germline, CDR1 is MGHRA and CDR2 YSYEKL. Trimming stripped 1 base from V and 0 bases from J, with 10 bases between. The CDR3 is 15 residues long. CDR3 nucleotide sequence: TGCGCCAGCAGCCAAGGGACGACAGACTCCTACGAGCAGTACTTC. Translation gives CASSQGTTDSYEQYF.

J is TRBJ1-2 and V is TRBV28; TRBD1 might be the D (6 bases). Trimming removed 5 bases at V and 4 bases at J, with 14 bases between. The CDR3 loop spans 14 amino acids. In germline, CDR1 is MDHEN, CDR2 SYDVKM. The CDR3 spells CASSPPGQSYGYTF. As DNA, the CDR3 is TGTGCCAGCAGTCCCCCCGGACAGTCCTATGGCTACACCTTC.

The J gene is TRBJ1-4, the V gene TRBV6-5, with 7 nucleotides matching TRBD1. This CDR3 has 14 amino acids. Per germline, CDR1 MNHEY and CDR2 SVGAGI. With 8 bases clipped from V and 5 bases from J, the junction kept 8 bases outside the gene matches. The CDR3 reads CASSRDRLNEKLFF. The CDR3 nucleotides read TGTGCCAGCTCGCGGGACAGATTAAATGAAAAACTGTTTTTT.

CDR3 in amino acids: CASSLDTSLPGTGETQYF. The CDR3 region has the DNA TGTGCCAGCAGTTTGGACACCTCTCTCCCGGGGACTGGAGAGACCCAGTACTTC. The gene calls are TRBV28 and TRBJ2-5; tentatively, D is TRBD2 (6 bases). Germline CDR1 and CDR2: MDHEN and SYDVKM. V lost 3 bases and J lost 4, with 24 bases in between. This CDR3 region has 18 residues.